This record looks at one TCR beta chain sequence and its context. This clone has just one count. The specificity of this receptor is unknown. The record has no base qualities; no much larger clone is one base away. V trim: 5 bases; J trim: 0 bases; unmatched bases: 9. CDR1 and CDR2 were assigned from the germline V gene (reference sequence) as LNHDA and SQIVND. The CDR3 has 16 amino acids, counting the end cysteine and phenylalanine. Only the CDR3 DNA is retained, 48 bases long and in frame from the first base. This sample was taken from a study of blood T cell repertoires in COVID-19 (TCRdb year 2020). About the investigation overall: Samples from collaborators originated in the United States, Italy and Spain and spanned both the acute and convalescent phases of COVID-19. The prospective study material was composed of cDNA or gDNA derived from T cells, B-cell-depleted T cells, or PBMCs. Subjects who had been exposed to COVID-19, were actively infected with it, or had recovered from it provided the deeply sampled blood TCRbeta repertoires that made up the dataset. The repertoires were made available in a free public database intended to serve as a resource for research on the immune response to SARS-CoV-2. The samples were drawn from the first 160 participants of the ongoing ImmuneRACE study and from 1,254 subjects provided by 6 global collaborators. Nearly every sample came with metadata listing a de-identified subject ID, COVID-19 status, age in years and sex. Where available, HLA class I and class II types were obtained from metadata supplied by the sample provider rather than from assay-based typing.

One collaborating source in Seattle enrolled patients during active infection and followed them longitudinally through the course of disease. The collaborating institutions used their own protocols to collect whole blood in K2EDTA tubes. Collaborator samples were shipped for TCRbeta analysis as frozen whole blood, isolated PBMCs, or DNA extracted from either sample type. What the study reported, not specific to this receptor: The amount of clinical and demographic metadata varied by source and participant and was provided uncurated.

TCRbeta CDR3 regions were amplified from genomic DNA using the immunoSEQ Assay, a bias-controlled multiplex PCR. The paper's processing steps were these. The number of nucleated cells in each sample was estimated by amplification of reference gene primers within the assay. To quantify the absolute abundance of each unique TCRbeta CDR3 rearrangement, sequence reads were collapsed and filtered. For each sample, productive Simpson clonality was calculated as the square root of Simpson's diversity index across productive rearrangements. TCRdb took this table from immuneACCESS and kept in-frame rearrangements with V and J called. Such tables lack part of the clones; where checked against another copy, unresolved V genes explain under half of the gap, and the rest is unexplained. The V and J calls and clone size are taken from that table; D and trimming were inferred from the DNA. Here the sample has some 200,000 clones; around four fifths occur a single time. The ten largest clones take up about 10% of the sample.

This receptor was taken from a woman aged 80 or over with COVID-19, enrolled during active disease. Sequencing was carried out using peripheral blood. The chain couples TRBV19 to TRBJ1-1; a stretch of 7 junction bases matches TRBD1. The nucleotides read TGTGCCAGTAGTCTTAATACAGGGGCCCTGAACACTGAAGCTTTCTTT. Translated, this gives CASSLNTGALNTEAFF.